The clone carrying this T cell receptor (beta chain) has more than one count but fewer than ten. Its antigen is still unknown. The data were obtained in a study of T-cell memory formation after mild COVID-19. Whole-study results and caveats: CM and EM subsets held most contracting CD4+ clones; EMRA held CD8+ ones.

Sample barcodes and UMIs were carried by the TCR alpha and TCR beta cDNA libraries that 5'RACE generated with constant-segment primers. MiXCR, applied by TCRdb to the 5' RACE reads, yields one record per CDR3 protein. The sample carries 300,000 to 350,000 distinct CDR3 sequences, 14% recorded once. Germline V gene lookup returns CDR1 DFQATT and CDR2 SNEGSKA (reference sequence). V lost 1 base and J lost 5; bases outside the gene matches: 6. This CDR3 contains 14 residues. The sample taken for sequencing was PBMCs or a T cell subset sorted from them (not recorded which). The V and J genes are TRBV20-1 and TRBJ2-5, with TRBD1 matching over 8 bases. The receptor was derived from a man younger than 30 who had mild COVID-19 (a few samples of this study predate the infection). Cell type and time point are not known. The CDR3 sequence: CSARVGRGQETQYF. The CDR3 region has the DNA TGCAGTGCTAGAGTCGGCAGGGGGCAGGAGACCCAGTACTTC.